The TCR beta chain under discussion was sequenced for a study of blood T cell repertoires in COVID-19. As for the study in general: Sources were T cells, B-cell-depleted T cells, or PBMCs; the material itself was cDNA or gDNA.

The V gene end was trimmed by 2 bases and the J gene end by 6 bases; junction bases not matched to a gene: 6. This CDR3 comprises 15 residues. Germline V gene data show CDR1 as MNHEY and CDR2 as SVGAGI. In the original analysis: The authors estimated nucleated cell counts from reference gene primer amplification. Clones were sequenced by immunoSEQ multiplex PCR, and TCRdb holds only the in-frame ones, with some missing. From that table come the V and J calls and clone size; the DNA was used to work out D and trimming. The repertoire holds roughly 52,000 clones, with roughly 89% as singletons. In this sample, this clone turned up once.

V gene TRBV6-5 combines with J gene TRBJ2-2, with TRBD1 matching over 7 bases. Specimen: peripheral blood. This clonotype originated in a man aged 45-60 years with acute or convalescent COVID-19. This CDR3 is CASSYETGTAGELFF. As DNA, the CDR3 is TGTGCCAGCAGTTACGAGACAGGGACGGCCGGGGAGCTGTTTTTT.